This T cell receptor beta chain was sequenced in a study of T-cell memory formation after mild COVID-19. General study findings and limits: Later expanders leaned toward CD4+, whereas clones contracting from day 15 to 85 were balanced CD4/CD8.

MiXCR was run by TCRdb on the 5' RACE reads, yielding one entry per CDR3 protein. The data contain roughly 130,000 distinct CDR3 sequences, approximately 5.9% of them singletons. V gave up 3 bases and J gave up 0 bases, with 12 bases separating them. Per germline, CDR1 LGHNA and CDR2 YSLEER. CDR3 size: 17 residues. With regard to this clonotype: No antigen is known for it.

Source material: PBMCs or a T cell subset sorted from them (not recorded which). V is TRBV4-3 and J is TRBJ2-6; TRBD1 might be the D (6 bases). The sequence was collected from an adult woman who had mild COVID-19 (a few samples of this study predate the infection). Cell type and time point are not known. CDR3 nucleotides: TGCGCCAGCAGCCATGATAGGGGACACTCTGGGGCCAACGTCCTGACTTTC. Protein: CASSHDRGHSGANVLTF.